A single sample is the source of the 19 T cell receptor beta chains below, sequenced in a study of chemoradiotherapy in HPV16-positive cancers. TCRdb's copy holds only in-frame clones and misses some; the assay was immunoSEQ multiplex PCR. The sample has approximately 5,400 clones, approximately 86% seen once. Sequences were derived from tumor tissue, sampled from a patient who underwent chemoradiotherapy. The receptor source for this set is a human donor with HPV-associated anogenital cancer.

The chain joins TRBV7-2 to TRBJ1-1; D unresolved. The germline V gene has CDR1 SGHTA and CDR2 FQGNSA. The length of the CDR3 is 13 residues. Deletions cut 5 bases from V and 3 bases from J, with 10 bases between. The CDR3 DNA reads TGTGCCAGCAGCGCCACAGAGGACACTGAAGCTTTCTTT. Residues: CASSATEDTEAFF.

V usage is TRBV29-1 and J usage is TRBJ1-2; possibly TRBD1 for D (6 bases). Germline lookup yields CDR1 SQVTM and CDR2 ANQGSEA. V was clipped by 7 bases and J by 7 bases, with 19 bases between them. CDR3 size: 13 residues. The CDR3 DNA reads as TGCAGCGCCGGGAATCAACAGGGATCTGGCTACACCTTC. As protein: CSAGNQQGSGYTF. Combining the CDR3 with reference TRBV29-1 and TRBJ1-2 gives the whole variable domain SAVISQKPSRDICQRGTSLTIQCQVDSQVTMMFWYRQQPGQSLTLIATANQGSEATYESGFVIDKFPISRPNLTFSTLTVSNMSPEDSSIYLCSAGNQQGSGYTFGSGTRLTVV.

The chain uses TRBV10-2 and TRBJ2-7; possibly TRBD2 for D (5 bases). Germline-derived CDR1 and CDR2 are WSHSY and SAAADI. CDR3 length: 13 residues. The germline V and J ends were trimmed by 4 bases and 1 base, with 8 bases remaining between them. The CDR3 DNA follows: TGCGCCAGCAGTGCGGACTCATCCTACGAGCAGTACTTC. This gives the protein CASSADSSYEQYF.

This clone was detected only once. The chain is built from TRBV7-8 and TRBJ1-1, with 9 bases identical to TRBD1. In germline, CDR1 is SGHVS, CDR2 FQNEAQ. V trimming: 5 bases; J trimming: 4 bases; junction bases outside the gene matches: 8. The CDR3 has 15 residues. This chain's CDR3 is CASSKQGAVFTEAFF. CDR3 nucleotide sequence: TGTGCCAGCAGCAAACAGGGGGCGGTCTTCACTGAAGCTTTCTTT.

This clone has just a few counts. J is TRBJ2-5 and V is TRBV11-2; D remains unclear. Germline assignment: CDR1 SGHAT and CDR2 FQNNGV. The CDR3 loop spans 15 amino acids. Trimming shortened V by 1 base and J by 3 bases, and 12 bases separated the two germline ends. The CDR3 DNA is TGTGCCAGCAGCTTAGTAGGTCGGCAGAAAGAGACCCAGTACTTC. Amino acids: CASSLVGRQKETQYF.

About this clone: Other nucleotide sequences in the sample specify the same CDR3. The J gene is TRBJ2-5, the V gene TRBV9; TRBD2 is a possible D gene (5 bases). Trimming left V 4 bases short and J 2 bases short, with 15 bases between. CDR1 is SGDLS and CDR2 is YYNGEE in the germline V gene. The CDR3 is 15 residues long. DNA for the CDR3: TGTGCCAGCAGCCTGTGGACTGCGCCACAAGAGACCCAGTACTTC. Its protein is CASSLWTAPQETQYF.

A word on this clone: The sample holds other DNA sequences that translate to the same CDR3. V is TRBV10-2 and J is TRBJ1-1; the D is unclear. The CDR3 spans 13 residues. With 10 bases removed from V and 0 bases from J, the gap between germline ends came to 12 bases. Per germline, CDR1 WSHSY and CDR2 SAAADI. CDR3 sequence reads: CATGGEMNTEAFF. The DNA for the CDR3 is TGCGCCACCGGCGGGGAAATGAACACTGAAGCTTTCTTT.

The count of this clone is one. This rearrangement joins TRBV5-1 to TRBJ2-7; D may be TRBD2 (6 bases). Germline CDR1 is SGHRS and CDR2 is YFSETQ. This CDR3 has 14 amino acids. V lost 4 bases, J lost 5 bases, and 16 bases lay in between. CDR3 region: CASSIAGSNHEQYF. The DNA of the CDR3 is TGCGCCAGCAGCATCGCCGGGAGCAACCACGAGCAGTACTTC. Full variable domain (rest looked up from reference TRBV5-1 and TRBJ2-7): KAGVTQTPRYLIKTRGQQVTLSCSPISGHRSVSWYQQTPGQGLQFLFEYFSETQRNKGNFPGRFSGRQFSNSRSEMNVSTLELGDSALYLCASSIAGSNHEQYFGPGTRLTVT.

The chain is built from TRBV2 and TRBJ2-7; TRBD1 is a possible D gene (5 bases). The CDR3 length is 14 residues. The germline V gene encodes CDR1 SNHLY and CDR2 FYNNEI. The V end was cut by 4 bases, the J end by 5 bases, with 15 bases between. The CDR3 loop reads CASSVQGSGNEQYF. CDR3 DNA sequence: TGTGCCAGCAGTGTCCAGGGCTCAGGAAACGAGCAGTACTTC.

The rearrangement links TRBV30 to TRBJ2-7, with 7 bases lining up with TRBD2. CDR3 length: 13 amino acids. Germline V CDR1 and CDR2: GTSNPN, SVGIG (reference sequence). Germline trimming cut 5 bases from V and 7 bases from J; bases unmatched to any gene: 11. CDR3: CAWRDRVGGEQYF. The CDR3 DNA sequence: TGTGCCTGGCGGGACCGCGTGGGGGGGGAGCAGTACTTC. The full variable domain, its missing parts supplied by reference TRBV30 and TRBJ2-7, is SQTIHQWPATLVQPVGSPLSLECTVEGTSNPNLYWYRQAAGRGLQLLFYSVGIGQISSEVPQNLSASRPQDRQFILSSKKLLLSDSGFYLCAWRDRVGGEQYFGPGTRLTVT.

The CDR3 protein is CASSGTGDEQYF. Written as DNA, the CDR3 is TGTGCCAGCAGCGGGACAGGGGACGAGCAGTACTTC. This sequence joins TRBV9 and TRBJ2-7; 9 bases line up with TRBD1. The length of the CDR3 is 12 residues. J was trimmed by 5 bases and V by 3 bases; bases with no gene match: 0. Germline V CDR1 and CDR2: SGDLS, YYNGEE.

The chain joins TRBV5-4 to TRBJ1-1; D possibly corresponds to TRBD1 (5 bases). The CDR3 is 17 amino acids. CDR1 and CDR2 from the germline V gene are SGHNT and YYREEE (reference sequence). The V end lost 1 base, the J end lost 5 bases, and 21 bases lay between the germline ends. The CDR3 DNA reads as TGTGCCAGCAGCTTGTGGGGTAAGGGGAGTGGGGGTACTGAAGCTTTCTTT. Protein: CASSLWGKGSGGTEAFF.

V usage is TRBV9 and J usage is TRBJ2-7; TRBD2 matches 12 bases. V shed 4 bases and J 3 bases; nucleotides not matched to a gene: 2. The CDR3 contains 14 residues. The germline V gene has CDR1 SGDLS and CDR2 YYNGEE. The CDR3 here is CASSLGLAGYEQYF. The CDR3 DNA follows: TGTGCCAGCAGCTTGGGACTAGCGGGCTACGAGCAGTACTTC.

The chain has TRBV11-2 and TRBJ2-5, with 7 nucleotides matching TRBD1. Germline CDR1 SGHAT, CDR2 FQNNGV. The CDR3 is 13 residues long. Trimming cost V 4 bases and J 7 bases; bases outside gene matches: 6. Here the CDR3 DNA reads TGTGCCAGCAGCTCCCACAGGGGTGGGACCCAGTACTTC. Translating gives CASSSHRGGTQYF.

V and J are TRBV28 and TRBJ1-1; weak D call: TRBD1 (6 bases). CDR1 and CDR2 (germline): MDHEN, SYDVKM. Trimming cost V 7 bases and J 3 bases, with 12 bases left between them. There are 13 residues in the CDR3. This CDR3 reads CASTNRADTEAFF. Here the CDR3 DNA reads TGTGCCAGCACCAACAGGGCCGACACTGAAGCTTTCTTT.

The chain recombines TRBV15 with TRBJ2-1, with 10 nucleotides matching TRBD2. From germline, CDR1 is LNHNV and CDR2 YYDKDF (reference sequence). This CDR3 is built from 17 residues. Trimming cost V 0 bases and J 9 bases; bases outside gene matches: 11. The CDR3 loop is CATSRDKGTSEGGEQFF. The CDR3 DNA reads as TGTGCCACCAGCAGAGATAAGGGGACTAGCGAAGGCGGTGAGCAGTTCTTC.

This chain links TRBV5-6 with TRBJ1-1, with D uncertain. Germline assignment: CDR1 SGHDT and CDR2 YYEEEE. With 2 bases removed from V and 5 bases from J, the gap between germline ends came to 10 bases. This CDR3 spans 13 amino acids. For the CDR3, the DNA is TGTGCCAGCAGCTTCCCCTGGCTGACTGAAGCTTTCTTT. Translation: CASSFPWLTEAFF.

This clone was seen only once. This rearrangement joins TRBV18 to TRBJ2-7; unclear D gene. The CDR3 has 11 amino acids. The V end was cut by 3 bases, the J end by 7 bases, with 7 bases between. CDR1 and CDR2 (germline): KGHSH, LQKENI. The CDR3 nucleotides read TGTGCCAGCTCACCTCGTGAAGAGCAGTACTTC. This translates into CASSPREEQYF.

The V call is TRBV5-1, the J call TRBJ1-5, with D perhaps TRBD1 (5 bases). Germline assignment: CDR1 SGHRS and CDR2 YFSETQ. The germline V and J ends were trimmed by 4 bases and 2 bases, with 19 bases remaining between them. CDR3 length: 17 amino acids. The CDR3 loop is CASSPTGGRAGNQPQHF. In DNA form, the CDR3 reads TGCGCCAGCAGCCCCACCGGGGGGAGGGCTGGCAATCAGCCCCAGCATTTT.